These 24 T cell receptor beta chains came from one sample sequenced in a study of blood T cell repertoires in COVID-19. Data came from immunoSEQ multiplex PCR; TCRdb stores just in-frame clones and leaves some out. The sample records some 170,000 clones, 80% being singletons. The sequenced sample was PBMCs or T cells enriched from blood (not recorded which). Source of these receptors: a man aged 40-50 years who had recovered from COVID-19.

The chain is built from TRBV19 and TRBJ1-2; maybe TRBD1 (6 bases). Trimming removed 5 bases at V and 1 base at J, with 17 bases between. The V gene's germline CDR1 is LNHDA and CDR2 SQIVND (reference sequence). This CDR3 spans 16 amino acids. The CDR3 region has the DNA TGTGCCAGTAGTGTCGAGGCGGGGGCCCATAACTATGGCTACACCTTC. Translation gives CASSVEAGAHNYGYTF.

The chain links TRBV2 to TRBJ1-5; D uncertain. The germline CDR1 and CDR2 sequences are SNHLY and FYNNEI. V lost 8 bases to trimming and J lost 5 bases, with 16 bases between them. This CDR3 has 14 amino acids. In DNA, the CDR3 is TGTGCCAGCTCAAGTGGTCGTTCGGATCAGCCCCAGCATTTT. Translation gives CASSSGRSDQPQHF.

The chain has TRBV5-5 and TRBJ2-3, with D tentatively TRBD2 (7 bases). V gave up 0 bases and J gave up 6 bases, with 17 bases separating them. There are 16 residues in the CDR3. In germline, CDR1 is SGHKS, CDR2 YYEKEE (reference sequence). CDR3 sequence reads: CASSLAGGYPRDTQYF. Written as DNA, the CDR3 is TGTGCCAGCAGCTTGGCGGGGGGCTACCCCAGGGATACGCAGTATTTT.

The chain uses TRBV6-5 and TRBJ2-5; the match to TRBD1 covers 7 bases. Trimming took 2 bases from V and 5 from J; bases not matched to a gene: 5. The CDR3 covers 14 residues. CDR1 is MNHEY, CDR2 SVGAGI, per germline. The CDR3: CASSYRGPGETQYF. CDR3 bases: TGTGCCAGCAGTTACAGGGGGCCCGGGGAGACCCAGTACTTC.

The chain is built from TRBV23-1 and TRBJ2-7; no reliable D call. TRBV23-1 is annotated as an ORF whose role is uncertain. This CDR3 is 16 amino acids long. With 8 bases removed from V and 5 bases from J, the gap between germline ends came to 25 bases. The CDR3 loop is CASGNPTAALTHEQYV. The CDR3, as DNA: TGCGCCAGCGGCAACCCTACGGCGGCCCTGACCCACGAGCAGTACGTC.

This clone was counted a single time. V is TRBV14 and J is TRBJ1-4; no definite D call. This CDR3 region has 10 residues. Germline CDR1 reads SGHDN; CDR2 reads FVKESK. Deletions cut 8 bases from V and 7 bases from J, with 5 bases between. For the CDR3, the DNA is TGTGCCAGCCGAGGTGAAAAACTGTTTTTT. Translating gives CASRGEKLFF.

J is TRBJ1-2 and V is TRBV6-5, with TRBD1 as a possible D gene (6 bases). Germline V gene lookup returns CDR1 MNHEY and CDR2 SVGAGI. The V end was cut by 6 bases, the J end by 5 bases, with 19 bases between. The CDR3 runs 15 residues. DNA of the CDR3: TGTGCCAGCAGATCCTGGGACACCCAGTCTTATGGCTACACCTTC. It yields the protein CASRSWDTQSYGYTF.

There are a few counts of this clone. The V and J genes are TRBV6-4 and TRBJ1-1, with D perhaps matching TRBD1 (6 bases). V was clipped by 6 bases and J by 3 bases, with 14 bases between them. The CDR3 is 14 amino acids. CDR1 and CDR2 (germline): MRHNA, SNTAGT. CDR3 amino acids: CASRPRGTDTEAFF. In DNA, the CDR3 is TGTGCCAGCAGACCCAGGGGAACGGACACTGAAGCTTTCTTT.

This clone occurred a few times. The rearrangement links TRBV14 to TRBJ2-4; possible D gene TRBD2, 6 bases. This CDR3 has 15 residues. From germline, CDR1 is SGHDN and CDR2 FVKESK. Trimming removed 4 bases at V and 9 bases at J, with 19 bases between. CDR3 nucleotides: TGTGCCAGCAGCCTCCGCAAGGAGGGCGGAGGCATTCAGTACTTC. This gives the protein CASSLRKEGGGIQYF.

This chain joins TRBV5-1 and TRBJ2-1; the D gene is possibly TRBD1 (6 bases). The germline CDR1 and CDR2 sequences are SGHRS and YFSETQ. CDR3 length equals 17 residues. Trimming pared 6 bases from V and 4 bases from J, leaving 23 bases between. CDR3 DNA sequence: TGCGCCAGCACCCTTGAGGGTCTGGCAGGGGCTTACAATGAGCAGTTCTTC. It specifies CASTLEGLAGAYNEQFF.

This clone has only one observation. V usage is TRBV9 and J usage is TRBJ2-5, with a tentative D call TRBD2 (6 bases). The CDR3 runs to 13 residues. V was trimmed by 1 base and J by 5 bases, leaving 9 bases between them. Germline lookup yields CDR1 SGDLS and CDR2 YYNGEE. The CDR3: CASSVTSRETQYF. DNA of the CDR3: TGTGCCAGCAGCGTAACTAGCAGGGAGACCCAGTACTTC.

The rearrangement joins TRBV12-3 or TRBV12-4 to TRBJ1-5; D ambiguous. This CDR3 region has 13 residues. V lost 3 bases to trimming and J lost 2 bases, with 5 bases between them. Written as DNA, the CDR3 is TGTGCCAGCAGTTTCGCGGGCAATCAGCCCCAGCATTTT. Amino acid sequence: CASSFAGNQPQHF.

CDR3 in DNA: TGTGCCAGCGGGAGTGGTAGACTAGCGGGGGGCACAGATACGCAGTATTTT. This encodes CASGSGRLAGGTDTQYF. This sequence joins TRBV5-6 and TRBJ2-3; 12 positions match TRBD2. The CDR3 consists of 17 residues. Per the germline V gene, CDR1 is SGHDT and CDR2 is YYEEEE. V shed 7 bases, J shed 1 base, and the junction held 10 bases outside the gene matches.

This clone was counted a single time. The J gene is TRBJ1-2, the V gene TRBV5-1, with 11 nucleotides matching TRBD1. The ends lost 7 bases at V and 7 bases at J; junction bases unmatched: 6. The CDR3 runs to 13 residues. The germline gives CDR1 SGHRS, CDR2 YFSETQ. In nucleotides, the CDR3 is TGCGCCAGCGCAGGACAGGGGGCAGGTGGCTACACCTTC. Protein product: CASAGQGAGGYTF.

This clone has just a few counts. The V call is TRBV30, the J call TRBJ1-2; D gene uncertain. Germline V gene sequence: CDR1 GTSNPN, CDR2 SVGIG (reference sequence). The CDR3 sequence is 13 residues long. The ends were cut back, 2 bases at V and 5 bases at J, with 12 bases in the middle. Here the CDR3 reads CAWSLAEQYGYTF. For the CDR3, the DNA is TGTGCCTGGAGTTTAGCAGAACAATATGGCTACACCTTC.

The chain has TRBV7-2 and TRBJ1-6, with 10 bases matching TRBD1. The length of the CDR3 is 16 residues. Looked up from germline, CDR1 is SGHTA and CDR2 is FQGNSA. The J segment lost 4 bases and the V segment lost 4 bases, leaving 4 bases of the junction unmatched. CDR3 bases: TGTGCCAGCAGCTCCCTGGACAGGGGGTATAATTCACCCCTCCACTTT. Residues: CASSSLDRGYNSPLHF.

This clone occurred once. The chain couples TRBV13 to TRBJ1-1; no firm D call. The CDR3 loop spans 12 amino acids. Trimming took 5 bases from V and 4 from J, leaving 8 bases between them. From germline, CDR1 is PRHDT and CDR2 FYEKMQ (reference sequence). CDR3 region: CASSLSGTEAFF. The CDR3 DNA reads as TGTGCCAGCAGCCTCTCGGGCACTGAAGCTTTCTTT. The entire variable domain, with the rest obtained from reference TRBV13 and TRBJ1-1, is as follows: AAGVIQSPRHLIKEKRETATLKCYPIPRHDTVYWYQQGPGQDPQFLISFYEKMQSDKGSIPDRFSAQQFSDYHSELNMSSLELGDSALYFCASSLSGTEAFFGQGTRLTVV.

This clone was counted once. The gene calls are TRBV2 and TRBJ2-5; TRBD1 matches at 7 bases. CDR1 is SNHLY, CDR2 FYNNEI, per germline. This CDR3 comprises 15 residues. Unmatched junction bases numbered 11, after V lost 5 bases and J lost 5 bases. CDR3 bases: TGTGCCAGCAGTCGGAACAGCCTACAGGGGGAGACCCAGTACTTC. This translates into CASSRNSLQGETQYF.

This clone turned up a few times. V gene TRBV11-3 combines with J gene TRBJ2-2; D gene unclear. CDR1 is SGHNT, CDR2 YENEEA, per germline. The CDR3 spans 20 residues. The V end was cut by 2 bases, the J end by 3 bases, with 25 bases between. The CDR3 loop is CASSLSGWMGGSEDTGELFF. The CDR3 nucleotides read TGTGCCAGCAGCTTATCCGGCTGGATGGGTGGGTCTGAGGACACCGGGGAGCTGTTTTTT.

V gene TRBV7-3 combines with J gene TRBJ1-6, with D tentatively TRBD1 (5 bases). Germline CDR1 and CDR2: SGHTA and FQGTGA. This CDR3 is built from 16 residues. The V end lost 6 bases, the J end lost 7 bases, and 19 bases lay between the germline ends. CDR3 residues: CASSYFAAGQNSPLHF. The CDR3, as DNA: TGTGCCAGCAGTTACTTCGCGGCAGGGCAGAATTCACCCCTCCACTTT.

The chain uses TRBV6-1 and TRBJ2-5; unclear D gene. The CDR3 has 13 residues. V shed 0 bases and J shed 7 bases, with 9 bases lying between them. CDR1 is MNHNS and CDR2 is SASEGT in the germline V gene. The CDR3 region has the DNA TGTGCCAGCAGTGAAGCCCCCAAGAGGACCCAGTACTTC. Its translation: CASSEAPKRTQYF.

This clone was counted a few times. V gene TRBV29-1 combines with J gene TRBJ1-2; tentatively, D is TRBD1 (6 bases). Germline loops: CDR1 SQVTM, CDR2 ANQGSEA. The V end lost 6 bases, the J end lost 1 base, and 18 bases lay between the germline ends. This CDR3 spans 15 amino acids. The CDR3 loop is CSVTVLGALNYGYTF. For the CDR3, the DNA is TGCAGCGTGACAGTCCTGGGGGCCCTTAACTATGGCTACACCTTC. Complete variable domain (other parts from reference TRBV29-1 and TRBJ1-2): SAVISQKPSRDICQRGTSLTIQCQVDSQVTMMFWYRQQPGQSLTLIATANQGSEATYESGFVIDKFPISRPNLTFSTLTVSNMSPEDSSIYLCSVTVLGALNYGYTFGSGTRLTVV.

The chain joins TRBV7-9 to TRBJ2-2; 7 bases match TRBD1. The V gene's germline CDR1 is SEHNR and CDR2 FQNEAQ (reference sequence). Unmatched junction bases numbered 5, after V lost 7 bases and J lost 3 bases. The CDR3 loop spans 14 amino acids. CDR3 nucleotides: TGTGCCAGCAACCTCCAGGGGGACACCGGGGAGCTGTTTTTT. It codes for CASNLQGDTGELFF.

V is TRBV2 and J is TRBJ1-5; 8 bases agree with TRBD1. After removal of 8 bases from V and 6 bases from J, the junction contained 12 bases not matched to a gene. The length of the CDR3 is 15 residues. Looked up from germline, CDR1 is SNHLY and CDR2 is FYNNEI. CDR3 DNA sequence: TGTGCCAGCGATATGTCAGGGGGCGGAGGTCAGCCCCAGCATTTT. Amino acids: CASDMSGGGGQPQHF.